The table lists the clone carrying this T cell receptor (beta chain) with a few counts. Its specificity is unknown. The data are from a study of response to subunit inactivated influenza vaccine. Overall study results and limits: The authors proposed limited new T cell recruitment per seasonal influenza vaccination.

TCRdb redid the calling of the RT-PCR reads with MiXCR, one entry per CDR3 protein. Of around 650,000 distinct CDR3 sequences detected, approximately 15% appear once; the ten largest clones hold 9.5% to 13%. Germline CDR1 ENHRY, CDR2 SYGVKD. The CDR3 consists of 17 residues. V shed 4 bases, J shed 3 bases, and the junction held 12 bases outside the gene matches. V is TRBV10-3 and J is TRBJ2-1, with 7 bases that match TRBD2. The material sequenced was PBMCs from blood, taken about 11 days after vaccination. This TCR came from a man in his forties or fifties who received an inactivated influenza vaccine. CDR3: CAISAMGRGEGYNEQFF. CDR3 DNA: TGTGCCATCAGTGCTATGGGACGGGGGGAAGGCTACAATGAGCAGTTCTTC.